The 26 T cell receptor beta chains in this list originate from one sample, sequenced in a study of CD8+CD57+ T cells in acquired aplastic anemia. The study profiled TCR beta VDJ and CDR3 using genomic DNA as template. MiXCR, run by TCRdb on the reads, gives a single entry per CDR3 protein. The sample holds around 200,000 distinct CDR3 sequences, 63% seen once. It was patients with CD8+CD57+ cell expansion by flow cytometry who were chosen for sequencing. The sequenced material came from sorted CD4+, CD8+, or CD8+CD57+ T cells (not recorded which) from PBMCs. The receptor source for this set is a human donor with aplastic anemia.

V and J are TRBV2 and TRBJ2-7; D is unclear. V shed 5 bases and J shed 7 bases, with 9 bases lying between them. Germline CDR1 reads SNHLY; CDR2 reads FYNNEI. CDR3 length: 11 amino acids. The CDR3: CASSPEQEQYF. In DNA form, the CDR3 reads TGTGCCAGCAGTCCAGAACAGGAGCAGTACTTC.

This clonotype was recorded many times. The CDR3 DNA follows: TGTGCCAGCAGCTCCCCAGCGACCACCGGGGACACTGAAGCTTTCTTT. It translates to CASSSPATTGDTEAFF. This chain links TRBV13 with TRBJ1-1; no clear D gene. This CDR3 region has 16 residues. Trimming cost V 4 bases and J 3 bases, with 18 bases left between them. Germline CDR1 PRHDT, CDR2 FYEKMQ (reference sequence).

This rearrangement joins TRBV6-4 to TRBJ2-7, with 8 bases identical to TRBD1. The ends lost 4 bases at V and 3 bases at J; junction bases unmatched: 2. The CDR3 contains 13 residues. Per germline, CDR1 MRHNA and CDR2 SNTAGT. The CDR3 is CASSGDRLYEQYF. Written as DNA, the CDR3 is TGTGCCAGCAGTGGGGACAGGCTCTACGAGCAGTACTTC.

The CDR3 reads CSVGDNLRGETQYF. The CDR3 nucleotides read TGCAGCGTTGGGGACAACCTCCGAGGGGAGACCCAGTACTTC. The chain links TRBV29-1 to TRBJ2-5, with TRBD1 as a possible D gene (6 bases). Between the trimmed V and J ends, which lost 4 bases and 5 bases, there was a span of 17 bases. Germline V gene data show CDR1 as SQVTM and CDR2 as ANQGSEA. The CDR3 length is 14 residues.

The table lists this clonotype with a few counts. The chain recombines TRBV20-1 with TRBJ2-7; D gene uncertain. CDR3 length: 12 residues. The V gene's germline CDR1 is DFQATT and CDR2 SNEGSKA (reference sequence). Trimming stripped 3 bases from V and 3 bases from J, with 9 bases between. DNA of the CDR3: TGCAGTGCTAGTCTCCAGAACTACGAGCAGTACTTC. It specifies CSASLQNYEQYF.

The chain links TRBV7-2 to TRBJ2-1, with a possible D match to TRBD1 (6 bases). The last part of the DNA fits TRBJ2-5 better; the J call may be wrong. Germline V gene sequence: CDR1 SGHTA, CDR2 FQGNSA. This CDR3 contains 14 residues. The CDR3, as DNA: TGTGCCAGCAGCTTTGTGGACAGAAAAGAGACCCAGTACTTC. This encodes CASSFVDRKETQYF.

V gene TRBV29-1 combines with J gene TRBJ1-2; 7 nucleotides agree with TRBD1. Trimming took 7 bases from V and 5 from J; bases not matched to a gene: 7. The CDR3 is 12 residues long. Germline V lookup: CDR1 SQVTM, CDR2 ANQGSEA. CDR3: CSAQDRVYGYTF. The CDR3 DNA sequence: TGCAGCGCCCAAGACAGGGTATATGGCTACACCTTC.

The genes are TRBV9 and TRBJ2-7; TRBD2 matches 7 bases. The J segment lost 3 bases and the V segment lost 3 bases, leaving 3 bases of the junction unmatched. The germline gives CDR1 SGDLS, CDR2 YYNGEE. The CDR3 has 13 residues. CDR3 nucleotide sequence: TGTGCCAGCAGCGAGGGCGGGGGCTACGAGCAGTACTTC. It is translated as CASSEGGGYEQYF.

The chain employs TRBV10-3 and TRBJ2-1; 9 nucleotides line up with TRBD2. The CDR3 loop spans 13 amino acids. The J segment lost 6 bases and the V segment lost 7 bases, leaving 4 bases of the junction unmatched. CDR1 is ENHRY, CDR2 SYGVKD, per germline. CDR3 residues: CAIKPAGGNEQFF. Written as DNA, the CDR3 is TGTGCCATCAAGCCAGCGGGAGGCAATGAGCAGTTCTTC.

This clonotype was found a few times. The chain uses TRBV12-5 and TRBJ2-2; 11 bases are a match to TRBD1. Trimming removed 7 bases from V and 6 bases from J; junction bases left unmatched: 7. This CDR3 has 15 amino acids. Germline values: CDR1 LGHNT, CDR2 FRNRAP. CDR3 loop: CASVPSDRGPGELFF. In DNA, the CDR3 is TGTGCTAGTGTTCCCTCGGACAGGGGGCCCGGGGAGCTGTTTTTT.

This clonotype appeared a single time. V and J are TRBV7-8 and TRBJ2-7, with D tentatively TRBD2 (5 bases). Near its end, the DNA agrees better with TRBJ2-5, so the J call may be wrong. Germline values: CDR1 SGHVS, CDR2 FQNEAQ. The CDR3 contains 16 residues. CDR3 coding DNA: TGTGCCAGCAGCGCCCAGATCTCGGGAAGCCAAGAGACCCAGTACTTC. It encodes CASSAQISGSQETQYF.

A note on this clonotype: A much bigger clone sits one base away, suggesting this may be a read error. Since the CDR3 does not end with the conserved phenylalanine or tryptophan, this likely comes from a read error. The chain is built from TRBV5-4 and TRBJ1-1; D uncertain. The CDR3 has 15 residues. The germline V and J ends were trimmed by 3 bases and 0 bases, with 12 bases remaining between them. Germline CDR1 reads SGHNT; CDR2 reads YYREEE (reference sequence). The CDR3 protein is CASSSSGRMNTEAFL. The CDR3 DNA sequence: TGTGCCAGCAGCTCTTCTGGACGGATGAACACTGAAGCTTTCCTT.

The table lists this clonotype with a count of one. This may arise from a read error, as a much more abundant clone is one base away. The V gene is TRBV6-1, the J gene TRBJ1-1, with D perhaps TRBD1 (5 bases). The V gene's germline CDR1 is MNHNS and CDR2 SASEGT. The CDR3 runs to 10 residues. The CDR3 sequence is CAVGVPEALF. CDR3 nucleotides: TGTGCAGTGGGGGTGCCTGAAGCTCTCTTT.

This clonotype was counted a single time. Written as DNA, the CDR3 is TGTGCCAGCAGCCGTTATTTGCGGGAGGGCCGAGAGACCCAGTACTTC. Its protein is CASSRYLREGRETQYF. This chain joins TRBV7-9 and TRBJ2-5; TRBD2 aligns across 9 bases. CDR1 and CDR2 from the germline V gene are SEHNR and FQNEAQ (reference sequence). This CDR3 has 16 residues. After removal of 5 bases from V and 4 bases from J, the junction contained 11 bases not matched to a gene.

CDR3 DNA sequence: TGTGCCAGCAGCCAGGGACTAGCGGGGGGCAATGAGCAGTTCTTC. Its protein product is CASSQGLAGGNEQFF. The rearrangement links TRBV7-8 to TRBJ2-1, with 15 bases that match TRBD2. Per germline, CDR1 SGHVS and CDR2 FQNEAQ. V gave up 5 bases and J gave up 6 bases; unmatched junction bases: 2. There are 15 residues in the CDR3.

This clonotype has ten or more counts. The rearrangement links TRBV6-1 to TRBJ2-5; D is perhaps TRBD1 or TRBD2 (5 bases each). V gave up 6 bases and J gave up 5 bases, with 16 bases separating them. This CDR3 region has 14 residues. Germline-derived CDR1 and CDR2 are MNHNS and SASEGT. CDR3 amino acids: CASRTGTDAETQYF. In DNA form, the CDR3 reads TGTGCCAGCAGAACCGGGACGGATGCGGAGACCCAGTACTTC.

V gene TRBV2 combines with J gene TRBJ1-1; D unclear. The germline V gene has CDR1 SNHLY and CDR2 FYNNEI. V was pared by 5 bases and J by 1 base, with 14 bases between. This CDR3 comprises 15 residues. The CDR3 loop is CASSPLVGRNTEAFF. CDR3 DNA sequence: TGTGCCAGCAGTCCCCTTGTGGGTAGGAACACTGAAGCTTTCTTT.

Concerning this clonotype: Sequence at one end of the junction differs from germline and may be a read error. The chain joins TRBV25-1 to TRBJ1-3; D is unresolved. Per the germline V gene, CDR1 is MGHDK and CDR2 is SYGVNS. The CDR3 runs to 14 residues. The CDR3 loop reads CASSEMGNGNNIYF. The CDR3 DNA follows: TGTGCCAGCAGTGAAATGGGAAATGGAAACAACATATATTTT.

This chain links TRBV6-5 with TRBJ2-3; 8 bases match TRBD2. Looked up from germline, CDR1 is MNHEY and CDR2 is SVGAGI. The ends lost 4 bases at V and 2 bases at J; junction bases unmatched: 11. The length of the CDR3 is 17 residues. CDR3 protein: CASSSLPGLDYTDTQYF. The CDR3 region has the DNA TGTGCCAGCAGTTCCCTTCCGGGACTAGACTACACAGATACGCAGTATTTT.

In DNA, the CDR3 is TGTGCCAGCAGCGTGGCCCGCGGGGAGCTGTTTTTT. Residues: CASSVARGELFF. The J gene is TRBJ2-2, the V gene TRBV9; unclear D gene. V was shortened by 2 bases and J by 7 bases, with 6 bases between the two germline ends. The CDR3 has 12 residues. CDR1 and CDR2 (germline): SGDLS, YYNGEE.

Turning to this clonotype: Being one base from a much bigger clone, this may be a read error. The genes are TRBV25-1 and TRBJ1-1; D not resolved. The CDR3 spans 12 residues. Trimming stripped 11 bases from V and 1 base from J, with 11 bases between. Germline lookup yields CDR1 MGHDK and CDR2 SYGVNS. CDR3 nucleotides: TGTGCCGGCGAATTGGAGAACACTGAAGCTTTCTTT. Translated: CAGELENTEAFF. The full variable domain, completed using reference TRBV25-1 and TRBJ1-1, is EADIYQTPRYLVIGTGKKITLECSQTMGHDKMYWYQQDPGMELHLIHYSYGVNSTEKGDLSSESTVSRIRTEHFPLTLESARPSHTSQYLCAGELENTEAFFGQGTRLTVV.

This clonotype was counted at least ten times. The chain carries TRBV9 and TRBJ1-4; D uncertain. V shed 4 bases and J shed 2 bases, with 18 bases lying between them. Germline CDR1 reads SGDLS; CDR2 reads YYNGEE. The CDR3 runs 17 residues. CDR3 residues: CASSLNPKSTTNEKLFF. The CDR3 nucleotides read TGTGCCAGCAGCCTAAATCCAAAAAGTACGACTAATGAAAAACTGTTTTTT.

The chain carries TRBV5-1 and TRBJ1-1; D is possibly TRBD1 (5 bases). The V end lost 3 bases, the J end lost 4 bases, and 13 bases lay between the germline ends. The V gene's germline CDR1 is SGHRS and CDR2 YFSETQ. CDR3 length equals 14 residues. Here the CDR3 DNA reads TGCGCCAGCAGCTCATTCGGGACGGGCACTGAAGCTTTCTTT. This gives the protein CASSSFGTGTEAFF.

This sequence joins TRBV5-1 and TRBJ1-6; a weak D match, TRBD1 (5 bases). The germline CDR1 and CDR2 sequences are SGHRS and YFSETQ. CDR3 length equals 13 residues. The CDR3 here is CASRLGDGSPLHF. DNA for the CDR3: TGCGCGAGCCGGCTAGGGGACGGTTCACCCCTCCACTTT.

This clonotype was counted a few times. The chain uses TRBV2 and TRBJ2-1; 8 nucleotides agree with TRBD2. Germline V lookup: CDR1 SNHLY, CDR2 FYNNEI. The J segment lost 4 bases and the V segment lost 5 bases, leaving 7 bases of the junction unmatched. The CDR3 runs to 15 residues. CDR3 sequence reads: CASSYSGDVYNEQFF. CDR3 nucleotide sequence: TGTGCCAGCAGTTATAGCGGGGACGTATACAATGAGCAGTTCTTC.

This clonotype was seen a handful of times. This sequence joins TRBV7-2 and TRBJ1-2; no reliable D call. V dropped 5 bases and J dropped 5 bases, with 18 bases sitting between them. The CDR3 contains 15 residues. Germline CDR1 SGHTA, CDR2 FQGNSA. The chain's CDR3 is CASSQDGSRGYGYTF. DNA for the CDR3: TGTGCCAGCAGCCAAGATGGGTCACGGGGATATGGCTACACCTTC.